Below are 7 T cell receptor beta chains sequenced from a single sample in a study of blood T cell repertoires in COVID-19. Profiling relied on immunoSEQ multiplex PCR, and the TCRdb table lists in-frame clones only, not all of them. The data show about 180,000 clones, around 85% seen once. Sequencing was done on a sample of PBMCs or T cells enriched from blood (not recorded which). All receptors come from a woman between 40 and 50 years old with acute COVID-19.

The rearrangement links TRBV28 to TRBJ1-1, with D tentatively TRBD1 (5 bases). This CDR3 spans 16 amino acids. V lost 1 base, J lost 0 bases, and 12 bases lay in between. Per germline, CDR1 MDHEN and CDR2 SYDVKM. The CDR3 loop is CASSLLLGGMNTEAFF. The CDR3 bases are TGTGCCAGCAGTTTATTGTTGGGGGGAATGAACACTGAAGCTTTCTTT.

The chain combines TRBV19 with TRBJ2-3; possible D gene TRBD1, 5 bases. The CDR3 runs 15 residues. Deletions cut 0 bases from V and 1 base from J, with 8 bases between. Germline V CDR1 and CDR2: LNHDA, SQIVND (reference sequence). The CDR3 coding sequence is TGTGCCAGTAGTATAGAAGCCAGGGGCACAGATACGCAGTATTTT. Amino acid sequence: CASSIEARGTDTQYF.

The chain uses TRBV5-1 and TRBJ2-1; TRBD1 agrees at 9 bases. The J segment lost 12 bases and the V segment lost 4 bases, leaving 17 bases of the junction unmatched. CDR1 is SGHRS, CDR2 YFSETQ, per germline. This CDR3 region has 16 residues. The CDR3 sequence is CASSPSAGTGHLGQFF. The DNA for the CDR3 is TGCGCCAGCAGCCCCTCTGCCGGGACAGGGCATCTGGGGCAGTTCTTC.

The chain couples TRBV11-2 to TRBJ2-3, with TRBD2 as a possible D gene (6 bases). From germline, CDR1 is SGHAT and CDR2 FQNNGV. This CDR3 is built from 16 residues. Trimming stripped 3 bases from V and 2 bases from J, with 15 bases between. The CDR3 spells CASSFVTGTLTDTQYF. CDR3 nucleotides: TGTGCCAGCAGCTTTGTCACCGGGACTCTCACAGATACGCAGTATTTT.

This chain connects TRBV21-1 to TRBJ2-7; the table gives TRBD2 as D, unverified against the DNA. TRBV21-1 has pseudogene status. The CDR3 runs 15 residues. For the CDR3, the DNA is TGTGCCAGCAGCAAGGTACTAGCGGGACTCTGGGAGCAGTACGTC. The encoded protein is CASSKVLAGLWEQYV.

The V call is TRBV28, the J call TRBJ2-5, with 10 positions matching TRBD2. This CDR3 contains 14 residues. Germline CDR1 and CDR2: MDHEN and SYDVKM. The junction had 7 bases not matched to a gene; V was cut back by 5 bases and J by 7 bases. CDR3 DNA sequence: TGTGCCAGCAGTCCCCTAGCGGGAGAGGGGACCCAGTACTTC. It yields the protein CASSPLAGEGTQYF.

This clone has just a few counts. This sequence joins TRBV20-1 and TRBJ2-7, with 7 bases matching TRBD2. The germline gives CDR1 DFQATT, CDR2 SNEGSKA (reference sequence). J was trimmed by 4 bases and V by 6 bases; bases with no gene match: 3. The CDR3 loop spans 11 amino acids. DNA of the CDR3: TGCAGTGCCCAACTAGCGTACGAGCAGTACTTC. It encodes CSAQLAYEQYF.